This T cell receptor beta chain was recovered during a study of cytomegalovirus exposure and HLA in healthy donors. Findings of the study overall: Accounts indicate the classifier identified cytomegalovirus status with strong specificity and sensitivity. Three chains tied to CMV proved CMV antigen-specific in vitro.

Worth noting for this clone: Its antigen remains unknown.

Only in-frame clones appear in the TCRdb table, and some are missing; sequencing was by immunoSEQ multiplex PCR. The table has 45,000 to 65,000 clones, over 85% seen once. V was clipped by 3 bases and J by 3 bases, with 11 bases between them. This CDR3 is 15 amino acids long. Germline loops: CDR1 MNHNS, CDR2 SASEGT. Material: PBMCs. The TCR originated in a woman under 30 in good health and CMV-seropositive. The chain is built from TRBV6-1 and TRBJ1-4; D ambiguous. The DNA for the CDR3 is TGTGCCAGCAGTGAGAGCGGCATGTCTAATGAAAAACTGTTTTTT. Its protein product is CASSESGMSNEKLFF.